Included here is one T cell receptor beta chain sequence, with context. Its target is unknown. Germline V gene data show CDR1 as ENHRY and CDR2 as SYGVKD. Trimming at V came to 5 bases and at J to 9 bases, leaving 9 bases not matched to a gene. The CDR3 has 14 amino acids. The data are from a study of shared clonotypes between healthy human individuals. Overall study context: The donor group consisted of a couple of women and three men, aged 18 to 49.

All donors were healthy HIV-negative adults lacking recent acute infections or vaccinations. Study-wide results and caveats: What limited the represented genetic and exposure-history diversity was the small number of donors.

Produced via immunoSEQ multiplex PCR; TCRdb's table is partial and in-frame only. Here the sample spans over a million clones, 78% being singletons. Sequencing used memory CD4+ T cells from PBMCs. As to subset: CD45RA-negative fraction. This TCR derives from a man aged 18 to 35 in good health. Some clones in this sample may be carry-over from other donors' samples. This sequence joins TRBV10-3 and TRBJ2-1; 8 bases align to TRBD2. The DNA for the CDR3 is TGTGCCATCAGTACCGGCGGGGGGAGTAGTGAGCAGTTCTTC. Its translation: CAISTGGGSSEQFF.